This entry lists 18 T cell receptor beta chains sequenced from one sample in a study of T cell clonality in common variable immunodeficiency. Sequencing was performed with immunoSEQ multiplex PCR; in TCRdb, only in-frame clones are kept and a portion is missing. This sample comprises 40,000 to 55,000 clones, none seen once only. The sequenced material came from peripheral blood mononuclear cells. The receptors come from a person aged 18 to 70 in good health.

This clone was counted many times. The CDR3 end falls 3 residues outside the read, so it is completed with the germline J gene. The chain has TRBV20-1 and TRBJ2-7; 10 bases align to TRBD2. The CDR3 covers 14 residues. Germline-derived CDR1 and CDR2 are DFQATT and SNEGSKA (reference sequence). V shed 4 bases, J shed 4 bases, and the junction held 7 bases outside the gene matches. CDR3 DNA, as far as it was read: TGCAGTGCTACGTCTAGCGGGGGAAGATACGAG. This encodes CSATSSGGRYE. The full CDR3 sequence reads CSATSSGGRYEQYF.

This clone was seen many times. The sequenced fragment ends 3 residues before the CDR3 boundary, so the rest is inferred from the germline J gene. This sequence joins TRBV18 and TRBJ1-1, with no clear D. The CDR3 is 15 amino acids. Germline V CDR1 and CDR2: KGHSH, LQKENI. CDR3 DNA, as far as it was read: TGTGCCAGCTCACCAACTAGACAAGACCGAGGGGAA. Translating gives CASSPTRQDRGE. The whole CDR3 protein reads CASSPTRQDRGEAFF. Variable domain in full (rest from reference TRBV18 and TRBJ1-1): NAGVMQNPRHLVRRRGQEARLRCSPMKGHSHVYWYRQLPEEGLKFMVYLQKENIIDESGMPKERFSAEFPKEGPSILRIQQVVRGDSAAYFCASSPTRQDRGEAFFGQGTRLTVV.

There are many counts of this clone. The read ends 3 residues shy of where the CDR3 ends; the end is completed using the germline J gene. V and J are TRBV7-2 and TRBJ2-5, with TRBD2 as a possible D gene (5 bases). The CDR3 runs to 14 residues. V lost 1 base and J lost 5, with 11 bases in between. CDR1 SGHTA and CDR2 FQGNSA come from the germline V gene. The CDR3 protein is CASSLGSGWETQYF. The CDR3 DNA, read in part, is TGTGCCAGCAGCTTAGGCAGCGGCTGGGAGACC.

This clone was seen ten or more times. The sequenced fragment ends 3 residues before the CDR3 boundary, so the rest is inferred from the germline J gene. V and J are TRBV30 and TRBJ1-2; maybe TRBD1 (6 bases). V lost 0 bases to trimming and J lost 2 bases, with 10 bases between them. Germline-derived CDR1 and CDR2 are GTSNPN and SVGIG (reference sequence). CDR3 length: 14 residues. The sequenced part of the CDR3 DNA is TGTGCCTGGAGTGTACAGGGACAAAACTATGGC. It yields the protein CAWSVQGQNYG. The complete CDR3 sequence is CAWSVQGQNYGYTF.

This clone was observed many times. From the germline J gene comes the end of the CDR3, since the read stops 3 residues before it. J is TRBJ2-1 and V is TRBV2, with 7 bases aligning to TRBD2. CDR1 is SNHLY and CDR2 is FYNNEI in the germline V gene. CDR3 size: 13 residues. With V trimmed by 8 bases and J by 2 bases, 3 bases remained unmatched. The sequenced CDR3 bases are TGTGCCAGCGGGGGGACTACCTACAATGAG. It codes for CASGGTTYNE. The CDR3 reads in full as CASGGTTYNEQFF.

This clone showed up many times. CDR3 residues: CASSVGGPGELFF. The sequenced part of the CDR3 DNA is TGTGCCAGCAGCGTAGGAGGGCCCGGGGAG. This chain joins TRBV9 and TRBJ2-2; D is possibly TRBD2 (5 bases). The read terminates 3 residues ahead of where the CDR3 ends, so the germline J gene completes it. Germline CDR1 and CDR2: SGDLS and YYNGEE. The CDR3 has 13 amino acids. Trimming took off 0 bases at V and 6 bases at J, with 6 bases between the two ends.

The sample holds many counts of this clone. The read ends 3 residues early relative to the CDR3; the germline J gene fills the gap. The chain employs TRBV27 and TRBJ1-6; 9 bases map to TRBD1. The CDR3 runs 17 residues. The germline gives CDR1 MNHEY, CDR2 SMNVEV (reference sequence). With 5 bases clipped from V and 9 bases from J, the junction kept 14 bases outside the gene matches. This chain's CDR3 is CASSRTGGEASGSPLHF. The part of the CDR3 DNA that was read is TGTGCCAGCAGTAGAACAGGGGGCGAGGCTTCGGGTTCACCC.

This clone was recorded at least ten times. The read ends 3 residues early relative to the CDR3; the germline J gene fills the gap. The chain couples TRBV7-8 to TRBJ2-7; D call uncertain. Germline V CDR1 and CDR2: SGHVS, FQNEAQ. The CDR3 runs to 13 residues. V lost 6 bases and J 2 bases, leaving 11 bases between the germline ends. The part of the CDR3 DNA that was read is TGTGCCAGCAGGTTGGGCGCAGCCTACGAG. Amino acids: CASRLGAAYE. The CDR3 as a whole reads CASRLGAAYEQYF.

In this sample, this clone turned up many times. The read terminates 3 residues before the CDR3 end, so the remaining end is supplied by the germline J gene. This sequence joins TRBV4-2 and TRBJ2-3; 11 bases align to TRBD2. V was pared by 0 bases and J by 1 base, with 9 bases of the junction left unmatched. The CDR3 spans 19 residues. The germline CDR1 and CDR2 sequences are LGHNA and YNFKEQ. CDR3 DNA (partial): TGTGCCAGCAGCCAAGAGGTTACTAGCGGGAGTGGCCGCACAGATACG. This translates into CASSQEVTSGSGRTDT. Given in full, the CDR3 is CASSQEVTSGSGRTDTQYF.

This clone has a count of ten or more. The read finishes 3 residues shy of the CDR3 end, and the germline J gene is used to complete it. The chain links TRBV7-3 to TRBJ1-2; D gene uncertain. From germline, CDR1 is SGHTA and CDR2 FQGTGA. The CDR3 covers 13 residues. V was clipped by 2 bases and J by 3 bases, with 7 bases between them. The sequenced CDR3 bases are TGTGCCAGCAGCTTAGGCGGCGACTATGGC. This encodes CASSLGGDYG. The complete CDR3 sequence is CASSLGGDYGYTF.

Points on this clone: The sequenced fragment ends 3 residues before the CDR3 boundary, so the rest is inferred from the germline J gene. The V and J genes are TRBV11-1 and TRBJ1-2; the D is unclear. The CDR3 runs 14 residues. Germline V gives CDR1 SGHAT, CDR2 FQDESV (reference sequence). V dropped 5 bases and J dropped 4 bases, with 14 bases sitting between them. The covered CDR3 bases are TGTGCCAGCAGCAAAAATGGCATCAGCTATGGC. It codes for CASSKNGISYG. In full, the CDR3 reads CASSKNGISYGYTF.

This clone has at least ten counts. The read is 3 residues too short to cover the CDR3 end, so that end is filled in from the germline J gene. The chain joins TRBV2 to TRBJ2-3; weak D call: TRBD2 (6 bases). V was shortened by 5 bases and J by 5 bases, with 20 bases between the two germline ends. From germline, CDR1 is SNHLY and CDR2 FYNNEI. This CDR3 has 16 amino acids. CDR3 bases read: TGTGCCAGCAGTTTTTTGCGGTCCAGGGAGGTAGATACG. It translates to CASSFLRSREVDT. The whole CDR3 protein is CASSFLRSREVDTQYF. The full variable domain, in which reference TRBV2 and TRBJ2-3 provide the parts outside the CDR3, is EPEVTQTPSHQVTQMGQEVILRCVPISNHLYFYWYRQILGQKVEFLVSFYNNEISEKSEIFDDQFSVERPDGSNFTLKIRSTKLEDSAMYFCASSFLRSREVDTQYFGPGTRLTVL.

This clone has ten or more counts. The observed sequence ends 3 residues before the CDR3 terminus, with the missing tail filled in from the germline J gene. The chain uses TRBV19 and TRBJ1-1; D unresolved. There are 14 residues in the CDR3. Germline CDR1 and CDR2: LNHDA and SQIVND (reference sequence). Between the trimmed V and J ends, which lost 4 bases and 4 bases, there was a span of 13 bases. CDR3: CASSSREVSTEAFF. The part of the CDR3 DNA that was read is TGTGCCAGTAGTAGTCGAGAGGTAAGCACTGAA.

This clone was recorded many times. The read comes to an end 3 residues before the CDR3 does, leaving the germline J gene to fill in the end. The rearrangement uses TRBV30 and TRBJ2-7; a weak D match, TRBD1 (6 bases). The CDR3 covers 16 residues. Trimming cost V 2 bases and J 2 bases, with 19 bases left between them. Germline assignment: CDR1 GTSNPN and CDR2 SVGIG (reference sequence). The sequenced CDR3 bases are TGTGCCTGGAGTCTAGGCGTGGACAGCGCTACCTACGAG. Residues: CAWSLGVDSATYE. The full CDR3 sequence reads CAWSLGVDSATYEQYF.

This clone has ten or more counts. The observed sequence ends 3 residues before the CDR3 terminus, with the missing tail filled in from the germline J gene. The gene calls are TRBV7-8 and TRBJ2-3; no definite D call. The germline V gene encodes CDR1 SGHVS and CDR2 FQNEAQ. V dropped 1 base and J dropped 0 bases, with 5 bases sitting between them. This CDR3 contains 14 residues. The CDR3 loop is CASSLDGSTDTQYF. Partial CDR3 DNA: TGTGCCAGCAGCTTAGACGGGAGCACAGATACG.

In its sample, this clone was seen many times. The CDR3 goes on 3 residues after the read ends, and that part is filled in from the germline J gene. The rearrangement links TRBV5-1 to TRBJ1-2, with TRBD1 matching 7 bases. Trimming removed 2 bases from V and 4 bases from J; junction bases left unmatched: 5. CDR1 is SGHRS and CDR2 is YFSETQ in the germline V gene. There are 14 residues in the CDR3. CDR3 protein: CASSLTGEFYGYTF. The sequenced part of the CDR3 DNA is TGCGCCAGCAGCTTAACAGGGGAATTCTATGGC.

This clone was detected ten times or more. Coverage ceases 3 residues before the CDR3 finishes, and the germline J gene fills in the end. The genes are TRBV19 and TRBJ2-1; TRBD2 aligns across 8 bases. V trimming: 3 bases; J trimming: 3 bases; junction bases outside the gene matches: 1. Germline lookup yields CDR1 LNHDA and CDR2 SQIVND (reference sequence). The CDR3 has 14 residues. The sequenced CDR3 bases are TGTGCCAGTAGTATGGGACTAGACTACAATGAG. Translating gives CASSMGLDYNE. The complete CDR3 reads CASSMGLDYNEQFF.

This clone appeared many times. This CDR3 reads CASSFSGGPYEQYF. Incomplete CDR3 DNA: TGTGCCAGCAGCTTCAGCGGGGGGCCCTACGAG. The V call is TRBV11-2, the J call TRBJ2-7, with 9 nucleotides matching TRBD2. The read terminates 3 residues before the CDR3 end, so the remaining end is supplied by the germline J gene. Germline assignment: CDR1 SGHAT and CDR2 FQNNGV. V shed 3 bases and J 2 bases; nucleotides not matched to a gene: 2. The CDR3 runs 14 residues. The variable domain in full, with the rest retrieved from reference TRBV11-2 and TRBJ2-7, is EAGVAQSPRYKIIEKRQSVAFWCNPISGHATLYWYQQILGQGPKLLIQFQNNGVVDDSQLPKDRFSAERLKGVDSTLKIQPAKLEDSAVYLCASSFSGGPYEQYFGPGTRLTVT.